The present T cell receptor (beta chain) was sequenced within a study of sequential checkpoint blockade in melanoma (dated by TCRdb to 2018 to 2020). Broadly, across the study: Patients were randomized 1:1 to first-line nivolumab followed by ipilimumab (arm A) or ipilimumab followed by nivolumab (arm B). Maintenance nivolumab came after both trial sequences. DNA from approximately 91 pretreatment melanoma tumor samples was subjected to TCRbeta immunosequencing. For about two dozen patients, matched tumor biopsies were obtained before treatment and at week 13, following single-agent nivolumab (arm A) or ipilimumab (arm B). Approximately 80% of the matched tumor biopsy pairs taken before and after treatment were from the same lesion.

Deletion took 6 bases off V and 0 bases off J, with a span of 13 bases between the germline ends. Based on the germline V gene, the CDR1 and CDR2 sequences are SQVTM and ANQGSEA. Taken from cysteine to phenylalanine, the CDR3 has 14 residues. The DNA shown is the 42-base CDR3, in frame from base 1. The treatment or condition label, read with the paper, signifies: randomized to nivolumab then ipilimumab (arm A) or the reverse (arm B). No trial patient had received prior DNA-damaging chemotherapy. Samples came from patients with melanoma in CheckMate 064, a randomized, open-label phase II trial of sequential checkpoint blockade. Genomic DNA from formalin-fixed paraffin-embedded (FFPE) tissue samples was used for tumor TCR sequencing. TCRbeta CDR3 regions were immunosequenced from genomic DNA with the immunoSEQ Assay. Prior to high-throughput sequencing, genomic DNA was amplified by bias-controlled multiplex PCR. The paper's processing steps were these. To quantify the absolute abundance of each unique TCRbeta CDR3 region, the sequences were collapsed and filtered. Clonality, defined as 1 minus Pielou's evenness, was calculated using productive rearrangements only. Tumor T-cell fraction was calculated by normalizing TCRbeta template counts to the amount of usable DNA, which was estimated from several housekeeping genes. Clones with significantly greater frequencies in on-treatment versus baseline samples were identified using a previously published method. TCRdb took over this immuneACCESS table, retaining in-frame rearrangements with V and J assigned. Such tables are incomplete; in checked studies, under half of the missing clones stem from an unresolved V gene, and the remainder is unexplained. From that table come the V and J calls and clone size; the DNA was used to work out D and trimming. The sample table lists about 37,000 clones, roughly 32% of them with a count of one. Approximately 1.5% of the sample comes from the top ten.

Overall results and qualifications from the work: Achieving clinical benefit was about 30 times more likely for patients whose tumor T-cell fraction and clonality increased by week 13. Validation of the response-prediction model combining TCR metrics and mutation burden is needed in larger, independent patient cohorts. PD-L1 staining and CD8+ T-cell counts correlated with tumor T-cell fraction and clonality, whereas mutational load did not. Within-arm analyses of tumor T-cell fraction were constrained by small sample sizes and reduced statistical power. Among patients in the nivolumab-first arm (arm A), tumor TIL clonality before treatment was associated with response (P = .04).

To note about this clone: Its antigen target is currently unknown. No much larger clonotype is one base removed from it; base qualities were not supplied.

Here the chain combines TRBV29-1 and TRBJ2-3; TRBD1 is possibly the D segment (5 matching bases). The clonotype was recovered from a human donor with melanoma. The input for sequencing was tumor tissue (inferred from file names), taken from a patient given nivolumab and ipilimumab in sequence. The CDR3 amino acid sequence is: CSVRQTSSTDTQYF. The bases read TGCAGCGTGCGACAGACTTCTAGCACAGATACGCAGTATTTT.